Below, 11 T cell receptor beta chains from the same sample are listed, as sequenced in a study of follicular helper T cells after annual influenza vaccination. Sequencing was performed with immunoSEQ multiplex PCR; in TCRdb, only in-frame clones are kept and a portion is missing. The repertoire holds about 10,000 clones, with approximately 83% as singletons. As to time point: 2014-2015 season, 7 days after vaccination. Sample: CXCR5- memory CD4+ T cells sorted from blood, taken 7 days after influenza vaccination. Receptor source: an adult who received the influenza vaccine.

This clone was recorded once. The rearrangement uses TRBV5-1 and TRBJ2-7; 9 bases map to TRBD2. CDR3 size: 15 residues. After removal of 4 bases from V and 2 bases from J, the junction contained 7 bases not matched to a gene. CDR1 and CDR2 (germline): SGHRS, YFSETQ. The CDR3 region has the DNA TGCGCCAGCAGCCTTAGGGCTAGCGGGGCCTACGAGCAGTACTTC. It encodes CASSLRASGAYEQYF. The whole variable domain, remainder taken from reference TRBV5-1 and TRBJ2-7, is KAGVTQTPRYLIKTRGQQVTLSCSPISGHRSVSWYQQTPGQGLQFLFEYFSETQRNKGNFPGRFSGRQFSNSRSEMNVSTLELGDSALYLCASSLRASGAYEQYFGPGTRLTVT.

This rearrangement joins TRBV4-3 to TRBJ2-1, with 9 bases identical to TRBD2. Germline trimming cut 0 bases from V and 6 bases from J; bases unmatched to any gene: 3. The germline gives CDR1 LGHNA, CDR2 YSLEER. This CDR3 is 15 amino acids long. The CDR3, as DNA: TGCGCCAGCAGCCAAGAATTACTAGCGGGCAATGAGCAGTTCTTC. The encoded protein is CASSQELLAGNEQFF.

This clone was seen only once. The chain joins TRBV7-2 to TRBJ2-7, with TRBD1 identical over 10 bases. The germline V gene encodes CDR1 SGHTA and CDR2 FQGNSA. The CDR3 totals 18 residues. V dropped 1 base and J dropped 2; count of bases not matched to a gene: 11. In DNA form, the CDR3 reads TGTGCCAGCAGCTTAGTTAATCGGCGGGACAGGGGTACCTACGAGCAGTACTTC. It is translated as CASSLVNRRDRGTYEQYF.

J is TRBJ2-5 and V is TRBV29-1; D is unclear. Germline V gene data show CDR1 as SQVTM and CDR2 as ANQGSEA. The CDR3 spans 11 residues. Trimming took 6 bases from V and 5 from J, leaving 10 bases between them. The chain's CDR3 is CSVGDWETQYF. The CDR3 region has the DNA TGCAGCGTCGGCGATTGGGAGACCCAGTACTTC.

The V gene is TRBV2, the J gene TRBJ1-1, with D unresolved. The CDR3 length is 12 residues. The V gene lost 2 bases and the J gene lost 6 bases, with 7 bases spanning the gap. CDR1 is SNHLY, CDR2 FYNNEI, per germline. For the CDR3, the DNA is TGTGCCAGCAGTGAATGGCCATCTGAAGCTTTCTTT. The encoded protein is CASSEWPSEAFF. The whole variable domain, remainder taken from reference TRBV2 and TRBJ1-1, is EPEVTQTPSHQVTQMGQEVILRCVPISNHLYFYWYRQILGQKVEFLVSFYNNEISEKSEIFDDQFSVERPDGSNFTLKIRSTKLEDSAMYFCASSEWPSEAFFGQGTRLTVV.

The chain combines TRBV7-3 with TRBJ1-6; D gene uncertain. The CDR3 spans 16 residues. From germline, CDR1 is SGHTA and CDR2 FQGTGA. V gave up 3 bases and J gave up 4 bases, with 13 bases separating them. The CDR3 reads CASSLRASRYNSPLHF. The DNA of the CDR3 is TGTGCCAGCAGCTTGCGGGCGTCCCGTTATAATTCACCCCTCCACTTT.

This clone was observed a few times. J is TRBJ1-2 and V is TRBV5-6, with no clear D. Germline lookup yields CDR1 SGHDT and CDR2 YYEEEE. V shed 0 bases and J shed 0 bases, with 9 bases lying between them. The CDR3 has 15 amino acids. This CDR3 is CASSLGSTANYGYTF. For the CDR3, the DNA is TGTGCCAGCAGCTTGGGCAGTACAGCTAACTATGGCTACACCTTC.

The V call is TRBV7-2, the J call TRBJ2-7, with 8 bases that match TRBD1. The germline gives CDR1 SGHTA, CDR2 FQGNSA. This CDR3 is built from 16 residues. The trim removed 5 bases at V and 2 bases at J, leaving 11 bases unmatched. The CDR3 DNA reads TGTGCCAGCAGCAGAATCTCAGGGGGCCGTACCTACGAGCAGTACTTC. Amino acids: CASSRISGGRTYEQYF.

This clone was detected only once. The identical CDR3 is also encoded by other nucleotide sequences in the sample. The chain is built from TRBV11-2 and TRBJ2-5, with 8 nucleotides matching TRBD2. CDR3 length: 16 residues. Germline CDR1 is SGHAT and CDR2 is FQNNGV. V shed 1 base and J 5 bases; nucleotides not matched to a gene: 9. CDR3 sequence reads: CASSLGGRGAGETQYF. The CDR3 nucleotides read TGTGCCAGCAGCTTAGGGGGGCGGGGGGCCGGGGAGACCCAGTACTTC.

The chain employs TRBV2 and TRBJ2-7, with D perhaps given as TRBD1 or TRBD2 (5 bases each). The germline CDR1 and CDR2 sequences are SNHLY and FYNNEI. V lost 1 base, J lost 8 bases, and 18 bases lay in between. This CDR3 region has 15 residues. CDR3 residues: CASSEGLAGPGKQYF. In nucleotides, the CDR3 is TGTGCCAGCAGTGAAGGTTTGGCAGGGCCGGGAAAGCAGTACTTC.

V is TRBV5-5 and J is TRBJ1-6, with 9 bases matching TRBD1. Germline CDR1 reads SGHKS; CDR2 reads YYEKEE (reference sequence). Trimming took 4 bases from V and 7 from J; bases not matched to a gene: 9. The CDR3 spans 16 residues. In DNA form, the CDR3 reads TGTGCCAGCAGCAGCATAATAGGGACAGGGAATTCACCCCTCCACTTT. Encoded protein: CASSSIIGTGNSPLHF.